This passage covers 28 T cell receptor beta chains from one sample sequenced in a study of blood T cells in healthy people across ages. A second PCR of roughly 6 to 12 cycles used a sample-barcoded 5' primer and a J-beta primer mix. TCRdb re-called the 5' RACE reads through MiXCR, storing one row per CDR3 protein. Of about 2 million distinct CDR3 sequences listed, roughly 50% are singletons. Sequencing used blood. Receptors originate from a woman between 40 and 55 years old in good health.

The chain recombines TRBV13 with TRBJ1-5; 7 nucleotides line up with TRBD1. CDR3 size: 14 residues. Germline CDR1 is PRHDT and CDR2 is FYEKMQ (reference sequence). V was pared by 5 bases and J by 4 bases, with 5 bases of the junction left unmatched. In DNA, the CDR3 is TGTGCCAGCAGCATTGGACAGGCGAATCAGCCCCAGCATTTT. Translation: CASSIGQANQPQHF.

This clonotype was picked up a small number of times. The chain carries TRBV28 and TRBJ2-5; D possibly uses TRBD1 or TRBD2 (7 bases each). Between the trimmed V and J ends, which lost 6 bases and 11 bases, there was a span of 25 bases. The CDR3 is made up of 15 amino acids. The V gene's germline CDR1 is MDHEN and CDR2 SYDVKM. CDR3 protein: CASSPGGAGSCEQYF. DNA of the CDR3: TGTGCCAGCAGCCCAGGGGGGGCAGGGTCGTGTGAGCAGTACTTC. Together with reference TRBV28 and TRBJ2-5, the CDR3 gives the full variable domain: DVKVTQSSRYLVKRTGEKVFLECVQDMDHENMFWYRQDPGLGLRLIYFSYDVKMKEKGDIPEGYSVSREKKERFSLILESASTNQTSMYLCASSPGGAGSCEQYFGPGTRLLVL.

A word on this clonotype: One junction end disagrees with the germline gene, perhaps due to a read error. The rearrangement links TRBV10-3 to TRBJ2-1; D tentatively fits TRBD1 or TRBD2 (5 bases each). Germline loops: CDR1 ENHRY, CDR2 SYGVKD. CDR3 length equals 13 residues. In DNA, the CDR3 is TGTGCCATCAGTGAGTCCGACCGGGACGAGCTGTTCTTC. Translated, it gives CAISESDRDELFF.

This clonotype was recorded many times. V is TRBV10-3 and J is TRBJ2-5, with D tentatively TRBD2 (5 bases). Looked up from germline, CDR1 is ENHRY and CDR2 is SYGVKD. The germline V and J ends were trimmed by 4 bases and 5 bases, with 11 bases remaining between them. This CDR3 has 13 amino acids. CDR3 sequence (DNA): TGTGCCATCAGTGTCAGTGGCGGGGAGACCCAGTACTTC. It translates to CAISVSGGETQYF.

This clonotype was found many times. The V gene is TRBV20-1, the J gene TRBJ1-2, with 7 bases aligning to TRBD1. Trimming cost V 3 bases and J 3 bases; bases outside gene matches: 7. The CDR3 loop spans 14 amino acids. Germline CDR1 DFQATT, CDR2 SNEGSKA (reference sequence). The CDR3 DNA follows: TGCAGTGCTAGCGGAGCAGGGGGGGACTATGGCTACACCTTC. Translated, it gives CSASGAGGDYGYTF.

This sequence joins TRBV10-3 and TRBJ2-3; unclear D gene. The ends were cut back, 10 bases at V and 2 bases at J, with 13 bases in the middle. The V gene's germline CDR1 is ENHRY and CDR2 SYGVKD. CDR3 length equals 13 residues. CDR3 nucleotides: TGTGCCAAAACGGGCCTCCTCACAGATACGCAGTATTTT. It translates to CAKTGLLTDTQYF.

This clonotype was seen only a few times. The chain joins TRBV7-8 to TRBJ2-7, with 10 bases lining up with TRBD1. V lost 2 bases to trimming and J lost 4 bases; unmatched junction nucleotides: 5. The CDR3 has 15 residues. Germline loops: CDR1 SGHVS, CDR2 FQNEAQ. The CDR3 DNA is TGTGCCAGCAGCTTACCCGGGACAGGGGTTTACGAGCAGTACTTC. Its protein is CASSLPGTGVYEQYF.

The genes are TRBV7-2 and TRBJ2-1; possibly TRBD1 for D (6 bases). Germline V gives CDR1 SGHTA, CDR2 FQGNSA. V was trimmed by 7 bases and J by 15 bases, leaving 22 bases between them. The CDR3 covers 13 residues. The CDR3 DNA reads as TGTGCCAGCACCCTTAAGGGCCAGGGGATGCTGTTCTTC. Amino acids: CASTLKGQGMLFF.

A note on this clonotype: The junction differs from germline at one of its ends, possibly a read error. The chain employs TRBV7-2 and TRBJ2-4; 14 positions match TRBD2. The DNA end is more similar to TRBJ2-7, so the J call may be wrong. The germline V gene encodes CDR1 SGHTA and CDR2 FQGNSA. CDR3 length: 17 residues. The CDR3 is CAGSLVGTSGGHYEQYF. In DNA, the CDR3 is TGTGCCGGCAGCTTAGTTGGGACTAGCGGGGGACACTACGAGCAGTACTTC.

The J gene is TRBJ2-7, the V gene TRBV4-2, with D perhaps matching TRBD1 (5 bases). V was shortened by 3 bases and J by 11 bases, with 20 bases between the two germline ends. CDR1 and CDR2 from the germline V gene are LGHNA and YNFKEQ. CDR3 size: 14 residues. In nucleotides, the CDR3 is TGTGCCAGCAGCCAGACTGTTGACAGAGAAGTCAAGTACTTC. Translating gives CASSQTVDREVKYF.

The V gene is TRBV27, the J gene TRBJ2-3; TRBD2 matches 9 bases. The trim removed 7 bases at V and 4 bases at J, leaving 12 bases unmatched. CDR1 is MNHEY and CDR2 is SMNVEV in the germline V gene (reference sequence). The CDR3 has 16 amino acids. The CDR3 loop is CASTSRTSDFPDTQYF. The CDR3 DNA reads TGTGCCAGCACGTCGCGGACTAGCGATTTCCCAGATACGCAGTATTTT.

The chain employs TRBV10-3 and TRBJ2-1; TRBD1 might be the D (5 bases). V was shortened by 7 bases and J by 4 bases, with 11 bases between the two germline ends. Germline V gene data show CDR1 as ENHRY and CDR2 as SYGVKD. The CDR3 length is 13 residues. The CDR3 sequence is CAIKGAEYNEQFF. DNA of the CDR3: TGTGCCATCAAAGGGGCAGAATACAATGAGCAGTTCTTC.

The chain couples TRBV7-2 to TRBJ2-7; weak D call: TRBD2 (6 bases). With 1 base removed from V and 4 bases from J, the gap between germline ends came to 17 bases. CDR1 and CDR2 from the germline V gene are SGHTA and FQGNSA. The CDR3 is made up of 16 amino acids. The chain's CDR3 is CASSLGSQGGIYEQYF. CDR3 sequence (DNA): TGTGCCAGCAGCTTAGGATCCCAAGGCGGGATATACGAGCAGTACTTC.

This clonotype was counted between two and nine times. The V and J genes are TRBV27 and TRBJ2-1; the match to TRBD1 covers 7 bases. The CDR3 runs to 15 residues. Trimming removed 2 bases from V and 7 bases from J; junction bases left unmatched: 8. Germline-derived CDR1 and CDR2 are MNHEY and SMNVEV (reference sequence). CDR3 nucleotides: TGTGCCAGCAGTTTAATACAGGGGCTTGGGAATGAGCAGTTCTTC. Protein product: CASSLIQGLGNEQFF.

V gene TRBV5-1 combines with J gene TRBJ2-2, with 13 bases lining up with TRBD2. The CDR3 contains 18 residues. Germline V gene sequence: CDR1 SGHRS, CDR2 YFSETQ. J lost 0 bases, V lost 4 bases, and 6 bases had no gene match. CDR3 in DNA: TGCGCCAGCAGCCCCGGAGGGACTAGCGGGGCGAACACCGGGGAGCTGTTTTTT. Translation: CASSPGGTSGANTGELFF.

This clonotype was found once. The chain's CDR3 is CASSLVTGTGNNEQYF. For the CDR3, the DNA is TGCGCCAGCAGCTTGGTCACCGGGACAGGGAACAACGAGCAGTACTTC. The rearrangement uses TRBV5-1 and TRBJ2-7; 9 nucleotides align to TRBD1. Germline assignment: CDR1 SGHRS and CDR2 YFSETQ. The CDR3 covers 16 residues. V shed 0 bases, J shed 5 bases, and the junction held 9 bases outside the gene matches.

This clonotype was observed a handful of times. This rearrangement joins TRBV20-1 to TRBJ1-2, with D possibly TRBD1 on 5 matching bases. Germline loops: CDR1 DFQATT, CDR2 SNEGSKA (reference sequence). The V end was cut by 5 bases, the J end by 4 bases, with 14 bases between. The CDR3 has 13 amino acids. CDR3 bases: TGCAGTGCTCCGTCAGGGCGGAGCTATGGCTACACCTTC. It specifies CSAPSGRSYGYTF.

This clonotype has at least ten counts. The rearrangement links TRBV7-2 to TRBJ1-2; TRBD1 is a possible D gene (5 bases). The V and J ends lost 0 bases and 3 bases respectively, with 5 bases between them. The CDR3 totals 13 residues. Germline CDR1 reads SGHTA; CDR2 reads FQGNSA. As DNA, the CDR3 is TGTGCCAGCAGCTTAGCCAGGGACTATGGCTACACCTTC. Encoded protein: CASSLARDYGYTF.

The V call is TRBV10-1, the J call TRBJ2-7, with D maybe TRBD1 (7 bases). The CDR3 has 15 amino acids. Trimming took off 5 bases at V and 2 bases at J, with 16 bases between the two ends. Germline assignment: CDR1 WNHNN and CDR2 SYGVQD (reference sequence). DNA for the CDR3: TGCGCCAGCAGTATAGGAGGGACAGCTACCTACGAGCAGTACTTC. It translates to CASSIGGTATYEQYF.

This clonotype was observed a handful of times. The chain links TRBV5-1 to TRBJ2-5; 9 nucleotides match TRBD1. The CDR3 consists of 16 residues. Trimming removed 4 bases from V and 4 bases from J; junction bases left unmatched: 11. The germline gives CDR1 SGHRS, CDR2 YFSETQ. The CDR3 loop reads CASSPGQGTRRETQYF. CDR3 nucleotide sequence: TGCGCCAGCAGCCCAGGACAGGGGACCCGTCGAGAGACCCAGTACTTC.

CDR3 in amino acids: CASSQTLTDTQYF. The CDR3 region has the DNA TGTGCCAGCAGCCAGACTCTCACAGATACGCAGTATTTT. The chain couples TRBV7-2 to TRBJ2-3; D not certain. From germline, CDR1 is SGHTA and CDR2 FQGNSA. Trimming removed 5 bases at V and 2 bases at J, with 8 bases between. The CDR3 length is 13 residues.

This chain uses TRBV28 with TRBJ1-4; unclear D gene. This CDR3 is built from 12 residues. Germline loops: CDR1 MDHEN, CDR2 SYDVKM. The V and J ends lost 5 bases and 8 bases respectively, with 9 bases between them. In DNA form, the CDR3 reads TGTGCCAGCAGTCAACGGAGGGAAAAACTGTTTTTT. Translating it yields CASSQRREKLFF.

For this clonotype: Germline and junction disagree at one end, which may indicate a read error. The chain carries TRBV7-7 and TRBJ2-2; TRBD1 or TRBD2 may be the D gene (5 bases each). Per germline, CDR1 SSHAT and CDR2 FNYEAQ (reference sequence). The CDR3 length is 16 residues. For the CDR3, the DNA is TGTGCTAGCAGCCCGAGCTATGGGGGGAACACCGGGGAGCTGTTTTTT. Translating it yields CASSPSYGGNTGELFF.

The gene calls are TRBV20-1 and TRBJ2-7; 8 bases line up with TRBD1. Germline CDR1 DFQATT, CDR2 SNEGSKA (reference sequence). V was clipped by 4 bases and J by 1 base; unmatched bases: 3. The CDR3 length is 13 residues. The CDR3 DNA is TGCAGTGCTAAGACAGGGGAGTCCTACGAGCAGTACTTC. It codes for CSAKTGESYEQYF.

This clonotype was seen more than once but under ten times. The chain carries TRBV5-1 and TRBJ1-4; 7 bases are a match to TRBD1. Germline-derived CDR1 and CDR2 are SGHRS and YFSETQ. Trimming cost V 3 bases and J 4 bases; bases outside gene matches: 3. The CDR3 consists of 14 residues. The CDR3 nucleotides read TGCGCCAGCAGCTCGGGACAGCTTAATGAAAAACTGTTTTTT. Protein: CASSSGQLNEKLFF.

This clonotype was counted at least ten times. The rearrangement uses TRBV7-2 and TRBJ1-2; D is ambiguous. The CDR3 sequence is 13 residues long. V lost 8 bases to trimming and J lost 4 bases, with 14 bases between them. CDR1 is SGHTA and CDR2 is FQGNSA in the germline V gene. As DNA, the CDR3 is TGTGCCAGCTCGTTGGGCACCCCCTATGGCTACACCTTC. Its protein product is CASSLGTPYGYTF. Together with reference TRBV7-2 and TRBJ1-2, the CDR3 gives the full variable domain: GAGVSQSPSNKVTEKGKDVELRCDPISGHTALYWYRQSLGQGLEFLIYFQGNSAPDKSGLPSDRFSAERTGGSVSTLTIQRTQQEDSAVYLCASSLGTPYGYTFGSGTRLTVV.

The DNA of the CDR3 is TGTGCCAGCTCAATCGACAGGAAAAGCACAGATACGCAGTATTTT. Amino acids: CASSIDRKSTDTQYF. This chain links TRBV18 with TRBJ2-3, with a tentative D call TRBD1 (6 bases). Trimming shortened V by 5 bases and J by 0 bases, and 12 bases separated the two germline ends. The CDR3 loop spans 15 amino acids. The germline gives CDR1 KGHSH, CDR2 LQKENI.

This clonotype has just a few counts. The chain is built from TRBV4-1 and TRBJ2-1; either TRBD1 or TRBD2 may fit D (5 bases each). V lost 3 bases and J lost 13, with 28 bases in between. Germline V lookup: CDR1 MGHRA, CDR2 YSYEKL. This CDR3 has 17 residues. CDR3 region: CASSQGRSAIVGETQFF. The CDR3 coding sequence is TGCGCCAGCAGCCAGGGAAGATCGGCCATAGTGGGGGAGACCCAGTTCTTC.